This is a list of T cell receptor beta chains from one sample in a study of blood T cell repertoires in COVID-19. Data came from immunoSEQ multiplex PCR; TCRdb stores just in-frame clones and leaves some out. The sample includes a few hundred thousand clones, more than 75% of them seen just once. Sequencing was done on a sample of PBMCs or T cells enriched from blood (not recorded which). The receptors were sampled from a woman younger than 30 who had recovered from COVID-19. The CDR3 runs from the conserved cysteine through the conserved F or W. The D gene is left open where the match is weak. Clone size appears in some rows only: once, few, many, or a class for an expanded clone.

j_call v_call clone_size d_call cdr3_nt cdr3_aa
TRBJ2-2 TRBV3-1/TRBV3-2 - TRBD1 TGTGCCAGCAGCCTAGCTACCGGGACAGGGACCGGGGAGCTGTTTTTT CASSLATGTGTGELFF
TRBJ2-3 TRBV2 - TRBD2 TGTGCCAGCGGTAGCACTAGCGGGGGGAAATTCACAGATACGCAGTATTTT CASGSTSGGKFTDTQYF
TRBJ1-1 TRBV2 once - TGTGCCAGCAGTGAAGCGGAAGGGGGCACTGAAGCTTTCTTT CASSEAEGGTEAFF
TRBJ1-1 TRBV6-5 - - TGTGCCAGCAGGTCGGGGGGAAAGAACACTGAAGCTTTCTTT CASRSGGKNTEAFF
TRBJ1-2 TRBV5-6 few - TGTGCCAGCAGCTCAAGGAGCCAGGGATCTTATGGCTACACCTTC CASSSRSQGSYGYTF
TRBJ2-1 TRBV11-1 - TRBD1 TGTGCCAGCAGCTACGACAGGGATAGCTACAATGAGCAGTTCTTC CASSYDRDSYNEQFF
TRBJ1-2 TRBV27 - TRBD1 TGTGCCAGCAGTTTATCGGCCCCAGGGGGGACGGGCTACACCTTC CASSLSAPGGTGYTF
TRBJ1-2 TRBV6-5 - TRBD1 TGTGCCAGCAGCCGAGGGACAGGAGGAGCTGGGGGCTACACCTTC CASSRGTGGAGGYTF
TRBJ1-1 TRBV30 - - TGTGCCTGGAGTCTGACGGGGAACACTGAAGCTTTCTTT CAWSLTGNTEAFF
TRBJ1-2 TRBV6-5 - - TGTGCCAGCAGTTACTCGGTCGGGGAGGATGGCTACACCTTC CASSYSVGEDGYTF
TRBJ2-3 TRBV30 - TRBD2 TGTGCCTGTTTCAGCGGGGGGTGGACAGATACGCAGTATTTT CACFSGGWTDTQYF
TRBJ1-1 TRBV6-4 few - TGTGCCAGCAGTCCGGGGGGGATCACTGAAGCTTTCTTT CASSPGGITEAFF
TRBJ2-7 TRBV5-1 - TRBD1 TGCGCCAGCGCGGGACAGGAACCTTGGGAGCAGTACTTC CASAGQEPWEQYF
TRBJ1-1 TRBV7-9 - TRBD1 TGTGCCAGCAGCACTGGACAGGGCGGTACTCCTGAAGCTTTCTTT CASSTGQGGTPEAFF
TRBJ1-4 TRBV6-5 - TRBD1 TGTGCCAGCAGAATAGACAGGGTCAATGAAAAACTGTTTTTT CASRIDRVNEKLFF
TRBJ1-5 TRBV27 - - TGTGCCAGCAGTTTACGGAGATACCCCGATCAGCCCCAGCATTTT CASSLRRYPDQPQHF
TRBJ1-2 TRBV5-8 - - TGTGCCAGCAGCTCTATTTCGTGGGACACTCCCTATGGCTACACCTTC CASSSISWDTPYGYTF
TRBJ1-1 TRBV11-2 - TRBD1 TGTGCCAGCAGAATACAGGGGGCAACTGAAGCTTTCTTT CASRIQGATEAFF
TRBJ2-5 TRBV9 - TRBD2 TGTGCCAGCAGCGTAGGGGTAGCGGGGGGGCCAGGAGAGACCCAGTACTTC CASSVGVAGGPGETQYF
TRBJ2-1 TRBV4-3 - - TGCGCCAGCAGTATGGGCCATGAGCAGTTCTTC CASSMGHEQFF
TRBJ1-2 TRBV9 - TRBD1 TGTGCCAGCAGCCCGGGAGGAGGACCAGGACAGGGGGGATATGGCTACACCTTC CASSPGGGPGQGGYGYTF
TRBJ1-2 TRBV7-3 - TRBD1 TGTGCCAGCAGCGCAACAGGGGGCTGGGATGGCTACACCTTC CASSATGGWDGYTF
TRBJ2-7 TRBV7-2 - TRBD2 TGTGCCAGCAGCTTAGGGGCGCTAGCGGGGGTTACCTACGAGCAGTACTTC CASSLGALAGVTYEQYF
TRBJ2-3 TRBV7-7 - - TGTGCTAGCAGCTTGACTGAGGGTAGCACAGATACGCAGTATTTT CASSLTEGSTDTQYF
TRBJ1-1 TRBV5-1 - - TGCGCCAGCAGCTCCGGGAGGGCGGCGGAGAACACTGAAGCTTTCTTT CASSSGRAAENTEAFF
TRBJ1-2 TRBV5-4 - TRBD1 TGTGCCAGCAGCTTGGCCGGACAGGGCCACTTCTATGGCTACACCTTC CASSLAGQGHFYGYTF
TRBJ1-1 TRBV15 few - TGTGCCACCAGCGGCCTACAAGACAGACGGAACACTGAAGCTTTCTTT CATSGLQDRRNTEAFF
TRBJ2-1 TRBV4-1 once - TGCGCCAGCAGCCAAAGCTATGAGCAGTTCTTC CASSQSYEQFF
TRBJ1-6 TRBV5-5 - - TGTGCCAGCAGTGAACAGGGCGAAATAGGCTATAATTCACCCCTCCACTTT CASSEQGEIGYNSPLHF
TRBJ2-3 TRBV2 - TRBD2 TGTGCCAGCAGTGAGCTGGGACTAGCATCAGATACGCAGTATTTT CASSELGLASDTQYF
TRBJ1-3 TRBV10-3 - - TGTGCCATCAGTGAGCCTACATCTAGCGGCGGCTGGGGAAACACCATATATTTT CAISEPTSSGGWGNTIYF
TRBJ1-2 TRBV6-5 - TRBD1 TGTGCCAGCAGTTTACCCGGGACAGGGGATAATGGCTACACCTTC CASSLPGTGDNGYTF
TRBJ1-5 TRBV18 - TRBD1 TGTGCCAGCTCACCGAACAGGGGCGATCAGCCCCAGCATTTT CASSPNRGDQPQHF
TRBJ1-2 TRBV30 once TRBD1 TGTGCCTGGAGTGGGACAGGGGGAGGAACTGTCTATGGCTACACCTTC CAWSGTGGGTVYGYTF
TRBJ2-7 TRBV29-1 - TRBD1 TGCAGCGTTGCCGGGACAGGGGGCTCCTACGAGCAGTACTTC CSVAGTGGSYEQYF
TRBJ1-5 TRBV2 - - TGTGCCAGCAGCACCCTAGGCAGTAATCAGCCCCAGCATTTT CASSTLGSNQPQHF
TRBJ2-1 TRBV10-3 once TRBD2 TGTGCCATCAGTGTGACTAGCGGGGTAAATGAGCAGTTCTTC CAISVTSGVNEQFF
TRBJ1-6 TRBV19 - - TGTGCCAGTAGTATAGGGGCGTTCTCACCCCTCCACTTT CASSIGAFSPLHF
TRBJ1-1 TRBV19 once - TGTGCCAGTAGTCTCCCGACAGACATGAACACTGAAGCTTTCTTT CASSLPTDMNTEAFF
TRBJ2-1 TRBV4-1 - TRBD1 TGCGCCAGCAGCCAAGAGGTTAACAGGGGGCCAGGTAACAATGAGCAGTTCTTC CASSQEVNRGPGNNEQFF
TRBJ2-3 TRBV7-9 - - TGTGCCAGCAGCTTAGCGCTGGACGGGGGCACAGATACGCAGTATTTT CASSLALDGGTDTQYF
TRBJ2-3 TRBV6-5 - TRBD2 TGTGCCAGCCGGGGAGCGGGGGGGCATAGGAGGCAGTATTTT CASRGAGGHRRQYF
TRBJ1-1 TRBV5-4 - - TGTGCCAGCAGCTTGGAGGGGGTTATGGGCACTGAAGCTTTCTTT CASSLEGVMGTEAFF
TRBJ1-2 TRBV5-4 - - TGTGCCAGCAGCTTGGACCTTTATGCTAAAACAGGGAACTATGGCTACACCTTC CASSLDLYAKTGNYGYTF
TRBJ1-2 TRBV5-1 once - TGCGCCAGCAGCTCTATTTACTATGGCTACACCTTC CASSSIYYGYTF
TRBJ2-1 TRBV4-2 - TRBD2 TGTGCCAGCAGCCAAGAGGGTGGACTAGCGGGGGGATACAATGAGCAGTTCTTC CASSQEGGLAGGYNEQFF